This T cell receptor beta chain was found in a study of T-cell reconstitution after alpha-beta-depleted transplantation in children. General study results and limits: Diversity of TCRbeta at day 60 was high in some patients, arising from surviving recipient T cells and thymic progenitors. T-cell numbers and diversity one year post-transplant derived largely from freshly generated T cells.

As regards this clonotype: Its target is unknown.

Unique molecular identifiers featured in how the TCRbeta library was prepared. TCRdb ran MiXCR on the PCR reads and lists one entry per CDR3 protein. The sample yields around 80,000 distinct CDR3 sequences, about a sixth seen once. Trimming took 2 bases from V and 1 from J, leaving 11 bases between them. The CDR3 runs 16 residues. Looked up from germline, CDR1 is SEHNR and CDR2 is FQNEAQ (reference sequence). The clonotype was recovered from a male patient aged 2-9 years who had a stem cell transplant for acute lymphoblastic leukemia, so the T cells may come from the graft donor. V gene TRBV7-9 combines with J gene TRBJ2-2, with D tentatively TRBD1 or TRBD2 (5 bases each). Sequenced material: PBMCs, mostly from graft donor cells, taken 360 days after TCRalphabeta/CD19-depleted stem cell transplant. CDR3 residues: CASSLTGTKNTGELFF. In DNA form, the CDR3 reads TGTGCCAGCAGCTTAACCGGGACCAAGAACACCGGGGAGCTGTTTTTT.